This T cell receptor beta chain was profiled in a study of identical twins. TCRdb independently ran MiXCR on the 5' RACE reads; one entry per CDR3 protein. The table lists roughly 250,000 distinct CDR3 sequences, over 13% of them singletons. This clonotype was observed a handful of times. The receptor was derived from a woman aged 18-30 years in good health. Sequenced material: memory (CD45RO+) T cells sorted from blood.

DNA of the CDR3: TGTGCCAGCAGTCGCTTTTCGACAGGGGAGCGGCATGAGCAGTTCTTC. Translated: CASSRFSTGERHEQFF. The chain couples TRBV6-2 or TRBV6-3 to TRBJ2-1; 8 bases are a match to TRBD1. The CDR3 length is 16 residues. V lost 5 bases to trimming and J lost 8 bases; unmatched junction nucleotides: 14. Germline CDR1 MNHEY, CDR2 SVGEGT.